This TCR beta chain was observed in a study of blood T cell repertoires in COVID-19. Germline values: CDR1 SGDLS, CDR2 YYNGEE. This CDR3 has 15 residues. V was clipped by 4 bases and J by 5 bases; unmatched bases: 7. Data came from immunoSEQ multiplex PCR; TCRdb stores just in-frame clones and leaves some out. This table holds fewer than 100,000 clones, 85% found once. The material sequenced was peripheral blood. This receptor was identified in a man aged 50-59 years with COVID-19, enrolled during active disease. The chain combines TRBV9 with TRBJ2-5; 11 positions match TRBD1. The CDR3 region is CASSPDRGRRETQYF. For the CDR3, the DNA is TGTGCCAGCAGCCCGGACAGGGGGCGCAGGGAGACCCAGTACTTC.